Below, 19 T cell receptor beta chains from the same sample are listed, as sequenced in a study of blood T cells in healthy people across ages. A second PCR of about 7 to 12 cycles used a sample-barcoded 5' primer and a J-beta primer mix. TCRdb reanalysed the 5' RACE reads using MiXCR and keeps one entry per CDR3 protein. The sample records roughly 800,000 distinct CDR3 sequences, roughly 24% being singletons. The data were also submitted as part of a second study, on T cells of mothers and their children.

The specimen sequenced was blood. The source of these receptors is a boy younger than 18 in good health.

V usage is TRBV7-2 and J usage is TRBJ1-5, with D hard to call. The CDR3 is made up of 16 amino acids. Looked up from germline, CDR1 is SGHTA and CDR2 is FQGNSA. V was clipped by 5 bases and J by 7 bases, with 21 bases between them. The CDR3 DNA follows: TGTGCCAGCAGCCAATTTTCGAGGACTGCAAGGCAGCCCCAGCATTTT. It yields the protein CASSQFSRTARQPQHF.

The J gene is TRBJ2-5, the V gene TRBV28; tentatively, D is TRBD2 (6 bases). Judging by the DNA end, TRBJ2-7 fits better; the J call may be wrong. The CDR3 length is 13 residues. Per the germline V gene, CDR1 is MDHEN and CDR2 is SYDVKM. CDR3 nucleotide sequence: TGTGCCAGCCGACCGACTAGATCCTACGAGCAGTACTTC. It encodes CASRPTRSYEQYF.

This sequence joins TRBV5-1 and TRBJ2-3, with 10 bases identical to TRBD2. Per germline, CDR1 SGHRS and CDR2 YFSETQ. This CDR3 comprises 15 residues. The V and J ends lost 3 bases and 3 bases, in that order; junction bases with no gene match: 4. The CDR3 is CASSSQRGGTDTQYF. CDR3 bases: TGCGCCAGCAGCTCCCAGCGGGGGGGGACAGATACGCAGTATTTT.

CDR3 DNA sequence: TGTGCCAGCAGCGACCCACAGGGTATGTACTTC. This encodes CASSDPQGMYF. V gene TRBV9 combines with J gene TRBJ2-7, with D maybe TRBD1 (6 bases). The CDR3 is 11 residues long. With 3 bases removed from V and 12 bases from J, the gap between germline ends came to 13 bases. Germline lookup yields CDR1 SGDLS and CDR2 YYNGEE.

V and J are TRBV12-3 or TRBV12-4 and TRBJ2-4; D remains unclear. The V end lost 2 bases, the J end lost 2 bases, and 10 bases lay between the germline ends. This CDR3 has 15 residues. This chain's CDR3 is CASSLFWDSKNIQYF. For the CDR3, the DNA is TGTGCCAGCAGTTTATTTTGGGATTCCAAAAACATTCAGTACTTC.

There are a few counts of this clonotype. This chain connects TRBV9 to TRBJ1-3; 7 bases agree with TRBD1. The V and J ends lost 3 bases and 0 bases, in that order; junction bases with no gene match: 6. The CDR3 is made up of 16 amino acids. Germline loops: CDR1 SGDLS, CDR2 YYNGEE. The CDR3 nucleotides read TGTGCCAGCAGCGATGGGACAGTTCCCTCTGGAAACACCATATATTTT. It translates to CASSDGTVPSGNTIYF.

The gene calls are TRBV13 and TRBJ2-5; 8 positions agree with TRBD2. Near its end, the DNA agrees better with TRBJ2-1, so the J call may be wrong. The CDR3 totals 14 residues. Germline V CDR1 and CDR2: PRHDT, FYEKMQ (reference sequence). CDR3 loop: CASSLGGGAREQFF. CDR3 sequence (DNA): TGTGCCAGCAGCTTAGGCGGGGGGGCCCGTGAGCAGTTCTTC.

The chain joins TRBV5-1 to TRBJ2-1; 13 nucleotides align to TRBD2. Germline CDR1 SGHRS, CDR2 YFSETQ. V was clipped by 4 bases and J by 6 bases; unmatched bases: 4. CDR3 length equals 15 residues. The CDR3 nucleotides are TGCGCCAGCAGCCGAAGACTAGCGGGGGGCAATGAGCAGTTCTTC. This translates into CASSRRLAGGNEQFF.

The chain combines TRBV28 with TRBJ1-5; D might be TRBD1 (5 bases). This CDR3 has 18 residues. Per the germline V gene, CDR1 is MDHEN and CDR2 is SYDVKM. Trimming took off 5 bases at V and 0 bases at J, with 20 bases between the two ends. CDR3 DNA sequence: TGTGCCAGCAGTCCCTTTGCGTTGGGGCGGGATAGCAATCAGCCCCAGCATTTT. Residues: CASSPFALGRDSNQPQHF.

The chain uses TRBV3-1 and TRBJ1-4, with D possibly matching TRBD1 (6 bases). The CDR3 covers 13 residues. The V and J ends lost 0 bases and 8 bases respectively, with 7 bases between them. Germline lookup yields CDR1 LGHDT and CDR2 YNNKEL (reference sequence). The chain's CDR3 is CASSQDGTEKLFF. CDR3 bases: TGTGCCAGCAGCCAAGATGGGACAGAAAAACTGTTTTTT.

In this sample, this clonotype turned up a few times. The chain links TRBV28 to TRBJ2-6; 10 bases agree with TRBD2. The CDR3 is 17 amino acids. V lost 1 base to trimming and J lost 2 bases; unmatched junction nucleotides: 2. Germline V gives CDR1 MDHEN, CDR2 SYDVKM. The CDR3 loop is CASSLSTSGAGANVLTF. DNA for the CDR3: TGTGCCAGCAGTTTATCAACTAGCGGGGCTGGGGCCAACGTCCTGACTTTC.

This clonotype came up a few times. V is TRBV3-1 and J is TRBJ2-3, with D uncertain. The CDR3 covers 16 residues. From germline, CDR1 is LGHDT and CDR2 YNNKEL (reference sequence). The V end lost 6 bases, the J end lost 3 bases, and 19 bases lay between the germline ends. CDR3 residues: CASSSKRKGGTDTQYF. CDR3 sequence (DNA): TGTGCCAGCAGTTCAAAACGGAAGGGTGGTACAGATACGCAGTATTTT.

The V call is TRBV20-1, the J call TRBJ2-3; D might be TRBD2 (6 bases). The CDR3 totals 16 residues. CDR1 and CDR2 from the germline V gene are DFQATT and SNEGSKA (reference sequence). Deletions cut 4 bases from V and 0 bases from J, with 17 bases between. The CDR3 nucleotides read TGCAGTGCTACTAGACCGGGGGAAATTAGCACAGATACGCAGTATTTT. Its protein product is CSATRPGEISTDTQYF.

This clonotype was seen only a few times. The CDR3 nucleotides read TGTGCCAGCAGTGGAAACTCATGGAAAGAGACCCAGTACTTC. Its translation: CASSGNSWKETQYF. The chain joins TRBV2 to TRBJ2-5; D is unresolved. Germline V gene sequence: CDR1 SNHLY, CDR2 FYNNEI. The CDR3 sequence is 14 residues long. V lost 4 bases, J lost 3 bases, and 12 bases lay in between.

This clonotype was recorded a few times. CDR3 loop: CASSLAGLAVNEQFF. The CDR3 nucleotides are TGTGCCAGCAGCTTAGCGGGACTAGCGGTAAATGAGCAGTTCTTC. This chain uses TRBV7-2 with TRBJ2-1; TRBD2 matches at 11 bases. Germline lookup yields CDR1 SGHTA and CDR2 FQGNSA. V gave up 0 bases and J gave up 7 bases; unmatched junction bases: 2. There are 15 residues in the CDR3.

The rearrangement joins TRBV12-3 or TRBV12-4 to TRBJ1-5; 7 bases agree with TRBD1. The CDR3 consists of 14 residues. The V and J ends lost 7 bases and 5 bases, in that order; junction bases with no gene match: 8. The CDR3 region has the DNA TGTGCCAGCAATCGAGGGGGCGTGGATCAGCCCCAGCATTTT. It yields the protein CASNRGGVDQPQHF.

The genes are TRBV29-1 and TRBJ2-3; 8 bases fit TRBD1. Trimming took 4 bases from V and 1 from J; bases not matched to a gene: 10. Germline V CDR1 and CDR2: SQVTM, ANQGSEA. The CDR3 extends over 16 amino acids. The CDR3 reads CSVGGILDRGTDTQYF. In DNA form, the CDR3 reads TGCAGCGTTGGGGGGATTCTGGACAGGGGCACAGATACGCAGTATTTT.

This clonotype was picked up one time. This chain connects TRBV20-1 to TRBJ2-3, with D unclear. Germline loops: CDR1 DFQATT, CDR2 SNEGSKA (reference sequence). This CDR3 is 13 amino acids long. Trimming removed 3 bases at V and 1 base at J, with 8 bases between. Here the CDR3 DNA reads TGCAGTGCTAGCCCCGCGGGCACAGATACGCAGTATTTT. As protein: CSASPAGTDTQYF.

This clonotype was observed a handful of times. This chain uses TRBV6-1 with TRBJ2-4, with TRBD2 matching 10 bases. V dropped 2 bases and J dropped 1; count of bases not matched to a gene: 5. CDR3 length: 17 residues. CDR1 MNHNS and CDR2 SASEGT come from the germline V gene. The CDR3: CASSESVTSGAKNIQYF. The CDR3, as DNA: TGTGCCAGCAGTGAATCTGTGACTAGCGGGGCCAAAAACATTCAGTACTTC.